The 15 T cell receptor beta chains below come from one sample, sequenced in a study of T-cell reconstitution after alpha-beta-depleted transplantation in children. The authors prepared the TCRbeta library with unique molecular identifiers. TCRdb analysed the PCR reads with MiXCR anew, one entry per CDR3 protein. The table includes around 480,000 distinct CDR3 sequences, approximately 32% detected once. Sequenced here: PBMCs from the stem cell graft donor, sampled from the stem cell graft. These receptors all come from a human donor who donated a stem cell graft to a child with aplastic anemia.

This chain uses TRBV30 with TRBJ1-6, with D possibly matching TRBD1 (6 bases). Between the trimmed V and J ends, which lost 4 bases and 5 bases, there was a span of 21 bases. There are 17 residues in the CDR3. Germline V CDR1 and CDR2: GTSNPN, SVGIG (reference sequence). CDR3 region: CAWTTTPGALDNSPLHF. Written as DNA, the CDR3 is TGTGCCTGGACCACCACCCCGGGGGCCCTTGATAATTCACCCCTCCACTTT.

The chain links TRBV6-5 to TRBJ2-7; D perhaps matches TRBD2 (7 bases). V was trimmed by 10 bases and J by 2 bases, leaving 15 bases between them. CDR1 is MNHEY, CDR2 SVGAGI, per germline. The CDR3 contains 13 residues. CDR3 loop: CATRSGGAYEQYF. As DNA, the CDR3 is TGTGCCACCCGTTCGGGGGGCGCCTACGAGCAGTACTTC.

The chain couples TRBV10-3 to TRBJ2-7; 7 nucleotides agree with TRBD1. Trimming cost V 7 bases and J 5 bases; bases outside gene matches: 8. The germline V gene encodes CDR1 ENHRY and CDR2 SYGVKD. This CDR3 spans 13 amino acids. This CDR3 is CAIKPTGINEQYF. The CDR3 bases are TGTGCCATCAAGCCGACAGGGATCAACGAGCAGTACTTC.

The V and J genes are TRBV12-3 or TRBV12-4 and TRBJ2-1; 9 nucleotides line up with TRBD2. CDR3 size: 15 residues. J was trimmed by 10 bases and V by 3 bases; bases with no gene match: 10. CDR3 bases: TGTGCCAGCAGTTTTCCTAGTCATAGCGGGAGAGAGCAGTTCTTC. Translating it yields CASSFPSHSGREQFF.

This clonotype was observed a few times. V is TRBV20-1 and J is TRBJ1-5; D gene uncertain. CDR1 is DFQATT and CDR2 is SNEGSKA in the germline V gene (reference sequence). V was clipped by 2 bases and J by 5 bases, with 7 bases between them. This CDR3 is 12 amino acids long. The CDR3 DNA reads TGCAGTGCTAGAAGTCCCGATCAGCCCCAGCATTTT. Its translation is CSARSPDQPQHF.

This chain links TRBV20-1 with TRBJ1-5, with TRBD1 as a possible D gene (5 bases). The CDR3 spans 15 residues. From germline, CDR1 is DFQATT and CDR2 SNEGSKA (reference sequence). Trimming shortened V by 6 bases and J by 0 bases, and 15 bases separated the two germline ends. This CDR3 is CSAPRGHYSNQPQHF. Here the CDR3 DNA reads TGCAGTGCCCCACGGGGCCACTATAGCAATCAGCCCCAGCATTTT.

This clonotype was counted between two and nine times. The chain links TRBV7-2 to TRBJ2-7, with TRBD2 identical over 9 bases. Trimming at V came to 5 bases and at J to 5 bases, leaving 7 bases not matched to a gene. There are 14 residues in the CDR3. Germline CDR1 is SGHTA and CDR2 is FQGNSA. CDR3 sequence: CASSPGLASDEQYV. The CDR3 region has the DNA TGTGCCAGCAGCCCGGGACTAGCTAGCGACGAGCAGTACGTC.

V is TRBV27 and J is TRBJ2-2, with 8 bases aligning to TRBD1. Germline assignment: CDR1 MNHEY and CDR2 SMNVEV (reference sequence). Losses at the gene ends were 6 bases for V and 5 bases for J; bases not matched to a gene: 11. The CDR3 runs to 16 residues. CDR3 coding DNA: TGTGCCAGCAGCGTGGTCAGGGGGCTTGGGACCGGGGAGCTGTTTTTT. Protein: CASSVVRGLGTGELFF.

V gene TRBV7-6 combines with J gene TRBJ1-1, with unresolved D. Germline loops: CDR1 SGHVS, CDR2 FNYEAQ. CDR3 size: 13 residues. V lost 1 base and J lost 4, with 7 bases in between. The CDR3 loop reads CASSLVTGTEAFF. The CDR3 DNA is TGTGCCAGCAGCTTAGTGACGGGCACTGAAGCTTTCTTT.

This clonotype was counted only a few times. The rearrangement uses TRBV25-1 and TRBJ2-5; the match to TRBD2 covers 8 bases. The CDR3 extends over 18 amino acids. The V gene's germline CDR1 is MGHDK and CDR2 SYGVNS. J lost 5 bases, V lost 3 bases, and 17 bases had no gene match. CDR3 bases: TGTGCCAGCAGTGAGTCCTCCATAGCGGGACCTTCAAGGGAGACCCAGTACTTC. Translation gives CASSESSIAGPSRETQYF.

This chain links TRBV15 with TRBJ1-1, with D uncertain. Germline CDR1 and CDR2: LNHNV and YYDKDF (reference sequence). The V gene lost 2 bases and the J gene lost 5 bases, with 9 bases spanning the gap. The CDR3 totals 13 residues. CDR3 DNA: TGTGCCACCAGCAGATCACGATTGACTGAAGCTTTCTTT. Amino acid sequence: CATSRSRLTEAFF.

This clonotype was seen just once. The V and J genes are TRBV28 and TRBJ1-4, with D unresolved. The CDR3 covers 14 residues. Deletions cut 5 bases from V and 3 bases from J, with 10 bases between. Germline lookup yields CDR1 MDHEN and CDR2 SYDVKM. In DNA, the CDR3 is TGTGCCAGCAGTGGCCCCCCATCTAATGAAAAACTGTTTTTT. It codes for CASSGPPSNEKLFF.

The chain carries TRBV7-9 and TRBJ2-5; D ambiguous. The CDR3 has 15 residues. Trimming stripped 1 base from V and 4 bases from J, with 13 bases between. Germline values: CDR1 SEHNR, CDR2 FQNEAQ (reference sequence). CDR3 amino acids: CASSLDHWARETQYF. The CDR3, as DNA: TGTGCCAGCAGCTTAGATCACTGGGCTCGAGAGACCCAGTACTTC.

The chain uses TRBV6-6 and TRBJ2-1; perhaps TRBD1 as D (6 bases). The germline V gene encodes CDR1 MNHNY and CDR2 SVGAGI (reference sequence). The CDR3 sequence is 12 residues long. Trimming took off 6 bases at V and 8 bases at J, with 11 bases between the two ends. CDR3 sequence reads: CASSTRGYEQFF. The CDR3 nucleotides are TGTGCCAGCAGCACCAGGGGTTATGAGCAGTTCTTC.

The chain links TRBV25-1 to TRBJ1-5; D is unresolved. This CDR3 is 12 amino acids long. The V and J ends lost 2 bases and 6 bases respectively, with 5 bases between them. From germline, CDR1 is MGHDK and CDR2 SYGVNS. CDR3: CASSELGQPQHF. In DNA form, the CDR3 reads TGTGCCAGCAGTGAACTGGGTCAGCCCCAGCATTTT. Combining the CDR3 with reference TRBV25-1 and TRBJ1-5 gives the whole variable domain EADIYQTPRYLVIGTGKKITLECSQTMGHDKMYWYQQDPGMELHLIHYSYGVNSTEKGDLSSESTVSRIRTEHFPLTLESARPSHTSQYLCASSELGQPQHFGDGTRLSIL.